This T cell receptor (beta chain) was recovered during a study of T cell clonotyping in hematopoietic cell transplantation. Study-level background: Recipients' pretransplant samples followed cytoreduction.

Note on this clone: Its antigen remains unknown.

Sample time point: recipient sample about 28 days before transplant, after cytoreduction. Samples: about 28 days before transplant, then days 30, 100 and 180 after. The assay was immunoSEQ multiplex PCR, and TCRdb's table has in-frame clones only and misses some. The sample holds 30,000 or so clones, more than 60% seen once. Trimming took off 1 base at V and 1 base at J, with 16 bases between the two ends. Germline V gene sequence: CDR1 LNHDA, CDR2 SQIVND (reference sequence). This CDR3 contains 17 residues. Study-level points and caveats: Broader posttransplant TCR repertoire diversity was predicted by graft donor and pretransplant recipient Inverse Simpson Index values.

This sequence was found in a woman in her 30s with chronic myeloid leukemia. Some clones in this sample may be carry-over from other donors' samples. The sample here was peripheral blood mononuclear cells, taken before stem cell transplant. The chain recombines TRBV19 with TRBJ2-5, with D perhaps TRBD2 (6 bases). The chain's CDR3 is CASSIVYSGAGQETQYF. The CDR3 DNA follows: TGTGCCAGTAGTATAGTCTACTCTGGAGCGGGCCAAGAGACCCAGTACTTC.